Given below is one TCR beta chain in context. The antigen remains unidentified. Only in-frame clones appear in the TCRdb table, and some are missing; sequencing was by immunoSEQ multiplex PCR. This table has about 350,000 clones, 70% to 90% appearing once. Treatment of the sample: approximately 18 received Ad26.COV2.S at low or high dose, single or two shots; roughly five received placebo; per-sample allocation not given. Following the first vaccine or placebo injection, samples were taken on day 63. The sample originates from a study of Ad26.COV2.S vaccination and SARS-CoV-2 variants. Overall study context: Donor participated within the Ad26.COV2.S arm of the COV1001 trial. Intramuscularly, Ad26.COV2.S was given either once or twice, 56 days apart.

Overall study results and limits: Placebo recipients trailed vaccine recipients in spike-specific TCR breadth.

This sequence originates from a person aged 18-60 years who received the Ad26.COV2.S COVID-19 vaccine or a placebo. The sequences come from peripheral blood, collected in a trial of Ad26.COV2.S vaccine versus placebo.

This CDR3 reads CASRQGTVNTEAFF. CDR3 in DNA: TGTGCCAGCAGGCAGGGGACGGTGAACACTGAAGCTTTCTTT. The chain has TRBV7-2 and TRBJ1-1; tentatively, D is TRBD1 (6 bases). The CDR3 sequence is 14 residues long. Germline-derived CDR1 and CDR2 are SGHTA and FQGNSA. The germline V and J ends were trimmed by 6 bases and 0 bases, with 11 bases remaining between them.